These T cell receptor beta chains were read from a single sample in a study of CD8 T cells in ankylosing spondylitis. One entry per CDR3 protein results from TCRdb running MiXCR on the 5' RACE reads. The sample has over 400,000 distinct CDR3 sequences; about 25% are singletons. The sample was blood, either unsorted or a sorted T cell fraction (not recorded which). Every receptor here comes from a male donor with ankylosing spondylitis. CDR3s include the opening cysteine and the closing phenylalanine or tryptophan. The D gene is left open where the match is weak. The listing skips clone size in some rows; elsewhere it reads once, few, many or a size class.

TRBD1	TRBJ1-2	-	TRBV4-1	TGCGCCAGCAGCCAAGGCCCACAGGGGGGGACCTATGGCTACACCTTC	CASSQGPQGGTYGYTF
-	TRBJ1-2	-	TRBV4-1	TGCGCCAGCAGCCAAGATGCCAGGGGATTGAATGGCTACACCTTC	CASSQDARGLNGYTF
-	TRBJ2-1	few	TRBV7-2	TGTGCCAGCAGCTTAAGCCGAACCTCCTACAATGAGCAGTTCTTC	CASSLSRTSYNEQFF
TRBD1	TRBJ2-1	many	TRBV5-1	TGCGCCAGCAGCTTGGTGGGACAGGGGGAAGGTGAGCAGTTCTTC	CASSLVGQGEGEQFF
-	TRBJ1-1	few	TRBV7-9	TGTGCCAGCAGCTTAGGCGGCAGAGGGAACACTGAAGCTTTCTTT	CASSLGGRGNTEAFF
TRBD1	TRBJ2-7	-	TRBV10-3	TGTGCCATCAGTGCCCTCGCAGGGGGCCTTTCCTACGAGCAGTACTTC	CAISALAGGLSYEQYF
TRBD2	TRBJ2-3	few	TRBV5-1	TGCGCCAGCAGCTTCCCGGGACTAGCCGGAGATACGCAGTATTTT	CASSFPGLAGDTQYF
TRBD1	TRBJ1-2	few	TRBV12-3/TRBV12-4	TGTGCCAGCAGTGCGGACAGGCCCTATGGCTACACCTTC	CASSADRPYGYTF
TRBD2	TRBJ2-1	few	TRBV27	TGTGCCAGCAACTCCTTGAGCGGGGGCGCCTACAATGAGCAGTTCTTC	CASNSLSGGAYNEQFF
TRBD1	TRBJ1-2	few	TRBV29-1	TGCAGCGTCGCATCCTCCAGGGGGGTCGATGGCTACACCTTC	CSVASSRGVDGYTF
-	TRBJ2-1	few	TRBV5-1	TGCGCCAGCAGCTCAAGTAGGAATGAGCAGTTCTTC	CASSSSRNEQFF
-	TRBJ1-1	few	TRBV18	TGTGCCAGCTCACTGTATTTCGGGCTGAACACTGAAGCTTTCTTT	CASSLYFGLNTEAFF
TRBD1	TRBJ2-2	-	TRBV6-5	TGTGCCAGCAGTTACACGGGACAGCACACCGGGGAGCTGTTTTTT	CASSYTGQHTGELFF
TRBD1	TRBJ1-1	few	TRBV20-1	TGCAGTGCCGTGGGACAGGGGGAGTTCACTGAAGCTTTCTTT	CSAVGQGEFTEAFF
-	TRBJ2-5	many	TRBV5-6	TGTGCCAGCAGCTTGGTGTCAGCAGGAGTTGATCAAGAGACCCAGTACTTC	CASSLVSAGVDQETQYF
-	TRBJ2-1	few	TRBV20-1	TGCAGTGCTAGAAGGGATTACAATGAGCAGTTCTTC	CSARRDYNEQFF
-	TRBJ2-1	few	TRBV20-1	TGCAGTGTAGTGGGGGCGAGATCCTACAATGAGCAGTTCTTC	CSVVGARSYNEQFF
-	TRBJ2-1	-	TRBV28	TGTGCCAGCAGTTCGACATGGTGGGTTGAGCAGTTCTTC	CASSSTWWVEQFF
-	TRBJ2-5	-	TRBV4-2	TGTGCCAGCAGCAATGCGGAGGGAGAGACCCAGTACTTC	CASSNAEGETQYF
-	TRBJ1-1	-	TRBV11-2	TGTGCCAGCAGCGCATCCTTCGGAACTGAAGCTTTCTTT	CASSASFGTEAFF
-	TRBJ1-1	-	TRBV6-5	TGTGCCAGCAGTTACGAGGCTCACAGCAGGCCCGGTGCTTTCTTT	CASSYEAHSRPGAFF
-	TRBJ2-1	few	TRBV20-1	TGCAGTGCTAGCCACAGGGTTAATGAGCAGTTCTTC	CSASHRVNEQFF
TRBD2	TRBJ2-1	many	TRBV2	TGTGCCAGCAGATCACTAGCGAGAGATGAGCAGTTCTTC	CASRSLARDEQFF
-	TRBJ2-4	-	TRBV7-9	TGTGCCAGCAGCTCCCCGGGGGAGATGAACATTCAGTACTTC	CASSSPGEMNIQYF
TRBD1	TRBJ1-2	-	TRBV12-3/TRBV12-4	TGTGCCAGCAGTCAAGCTAACAGGGGTCAGGCGCGCTATGGCTACACCTTC	CASSQANRGQARYGYTF
-	TRBJ2-3	few	TRBV14	TGTGCCAGCAGCCACAGTCGACTAGATACGCAGTATTTT	CASSHSRLDTQYF
TRBD1	TRBJ1-1	-	TRBV7-8	TGTGCCAGCAGCTTAGAGACAGGGGGTACTGAAGCTTTCTTT	CASSLETGGTEAFF
-	TRBJ2-3	-	TRBV7-2	TGTGCCAGCAGCTTAAGTACTAGCCGACAGACAGATACGCAGTATTTT	CASSLSTSRQTDTQYF
-	TRBJ1-2	few	TRBV5-1	TGCGCCAGCAGTCCCCACAGGCCTAACTATGGCTACACCTTC	CASSPHRPNYGYTF
-	TRBJ1-2	few	TRBV12-3/TRBV12-4	TGTGCCAGCAGTTTAGAGACAACGGCTGGGGGCTACACCTTC	CASSLETTAGGYTF
-	TRBJ2-7	few	TRBV18	TGTGCCAGCTCACCACGAACAGAATACGAGCAGTACTTC	CASSPRTEYEQYF